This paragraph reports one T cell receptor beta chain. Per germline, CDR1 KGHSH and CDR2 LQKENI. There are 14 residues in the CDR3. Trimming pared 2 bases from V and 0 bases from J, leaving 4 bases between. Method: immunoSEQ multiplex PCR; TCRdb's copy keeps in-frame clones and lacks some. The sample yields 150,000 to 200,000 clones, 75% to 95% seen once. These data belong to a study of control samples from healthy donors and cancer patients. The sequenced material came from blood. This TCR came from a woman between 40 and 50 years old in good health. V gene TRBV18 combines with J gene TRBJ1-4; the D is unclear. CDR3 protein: CASSPAATNEKLFF. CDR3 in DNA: TGTGCCAGCTCACCAGCAGCAACTAATGAAAAACTGTTTTTT.